A single sample gave rise to the 27 T cell receptor beta chains below, sequenced in a study of blood T cell repertoires in COVID-19. TCRdb keeps only in-frame clones here, not all; method: immunoSEQ multiplex PCR. The sample shows roughly 240,000 clones, roughly 80% of them seen only once. Sequenced input: PBMCs or T cells enriched from blood (not recorded which). These receptors all come from a woman aged 40 to 50 who had been exposed to COVID-19.

The chain couples TRBV3-1 (or the pseudogene TRBV3-2) to TRBJ1-3, with D unclear. V shed 0 bases and J shed 7 bases, with 7 bases lying between them. CDR3 length: 13 residues. In germline, CDR1 is LGHDT, CDR2 YNNKEL (reference sequence). This CDR3 reads CASSQDAGNTIYF. The CDR3 DNA sequence: TGTGCCAGCAGCCAAGATGCGGGGAACACCATATATTTT.

This rearrangement joins TRBV18 to TRBJ1-6, with D possibly matching TRBD1 (6 bases). V was shortened by 2 bases and J by 6 bases, with 17 bases between the two germline ends. This CDR3 has 17 residues. Germline V gene data show CDR1 as KGHSH and CDR2 as LQKENI. The CDR3 DNA sequence: TGTGCCAGCTCACCAAATTCGAGGGGGGGAAGTAATTCACCCCTCCACTTT. Residues: CASSPNSRGGSNSPLHF. The full variable domain, completed using reference TRBV18 and TRBJ1-6, is NAGVMQNPRHLVRRRGQEARLRCSPMKGHSHVYWYRQLPEEGLKFMVYLQKENIIDESGMPKERFSAEFPKEGPSILRIQQVVRGDSAAYFCASSPNSRGGSNSPLHFGNGTRLTVT.

This chain uses TRBV30 with TRBJ1-2, with 7 bases fitting TRBD1. The trim removed 2 bases at V and 2 bases at J, leaving 5 bases unmatched. The CDR3 covers 14 residues. Germline-derived CDR1 and CDR2 are GTSNPN and SVGIG (reference sequence). The CDR3 sequence: CAWSIRGPNYGYTF. The CDR3 nucleotides are TGTGCCTGGAGTATTAGGGGGCCCAACTATGGCTACACCTTC. Full variable domain (outside the CDR3, taken from reference TRBV30 and TRBJ1-2): SQTIHQWPATLVQPVGSPLSLECTVEGTSNPNLYWYRQAAGRGLQLLFYSVGIGQISSEVPQNLSASRPQDRQFILSSKKLLLSDSGFYLCAWSIRGPNYGYTFGSGTRLTVV.

This clone was picked up a small number of times. This chain joins TRBV30 and TRBJ2-2, with D possibly TRBD1 on 5 matching bases. Germline V gives CDR1 GTSNPN, CDR2 SVGIG (reference sequence). The V end was cut by 8 bases, the J end by 6 bases, with 13 bases between. The CDR3 is 12 residues long. CDR3 residues: CASRVGAGELFF. The CDR3 region has the DNA TGTGCCAGCAGGGTAGGGGCCGGGGAGCTGTTTTTT.

V usage is TRBV7-2 and J usage is TRBJ1-2; a weak D match, TRBD1 (6 bases). From germline, CDR1 is SGHTA and CDR2 FQGNSA. V was clipped by 6 bases and J by 7 bases, with 12 bases between them. CDR3 length: 12 residues. The CDR3 region has the DNA TGTGCCAGCAGGGAAACAGGGCCTGGCTACACCTTC. Its protein is CASRETGPGYTF.

Concerning this clone itself: At the DNA level, this CDR3 is encoded by other sequences in the same sample as well. The chain carries TRBV28 and TRBJ1-5, with TRBD1 as a possible D gene (5 bases). The V end lost 6 bases, the J end lost 4 bases, and 10 bases lay between the germline ends. This CDR3 region has 13 residues. Per the germline V gene, CDR1 is MDHEN and CDR2 is SYDVKM. CDR3 sequence (DNA): TGTGCCAGCAGATCCGACAGTAATCAGCCCCAGCATTTT. Residues: CASRSDSNQPQHF.

CDR3: CASSEGTGFRDTEAFF. The CDR3 nucleotides read TGTGCCAGCAGTGAAGGGACAGGGTTTCGCGACACTGAAGCTTTCTTT. The V and J genes are TRBV2 and TRBJ1-1; 8 positions agree with TRBD1. Germline CDR1 reads SNHLY; CDR2 reads FYNNEI. This CDR3 is built from 16 residues. The V gene end was trimmed by 1 base and the J gene end by 3 bases; junction bases not matched to a gene: 7.

The chain employs TRBV5-1 and TRBJ1-1; weak D call: TRBD1 (5 bases). This CDR3 is 16 amino acids long. Germline V CDR1 and CDR2: SGHRS, YFSETQ. Trimming took 4 bases from V and 1 from J, leaving 17 bases between them. The CDR3 DNA reads as TGCGCCAGCAGCCTCCCCCGGGGGGTGTGGAACACTGAAGCTTTCTTT. Protein product: CASSLPRGVWNTEAFF.

The chain employs TRBV19 and TRBJ1-2; no firm D call. Germline V CDR1 and CDR2: LNHDA, SQIVND (reference sequence). The CDR3 sequence is 14 residues long. Trimming removed 6 bases from V and 0 bases from J, with 11 bases in between. CDR3 protein: CASRLEQPNYGYTF. CDR3 DNA sequence: TGTGCCAGTAGACTGGAACAGCCTAACTATGGCTACACCTTC.

The CDR3 region is CASSVRDSPYEQYF. In DNA form, the CDR3 reads TGTGCCAGCAGCGTCCGGGACTCGCCCTACGAGCAGTACTTC. This chain uses TRBV7-2 with TRBJ2-7, with a possible D match to TRBD2 (6 bases). Trimming took 5 bases from V and 2 from J, leaving 13 bases between them. This CDR3 has 14 amino acids. Germline values: CDR1 SGHTA, CDR2 FQGNSA.

The J gene is TRBJ2-5, the V gene TRBV7-6, with 7 bases aligning to TRBD2. There are 18 residues in the CDR3. Trimming removed 2 bases from V and 1 base from J; junction bases left unmatched: 13. The germline gives CDR1 SGHVS, CDR2 FNYEAQ. The CDR3 sequence: CASSLRDLGGGVQETQYF. The CDR3, as DNA: TGTGCCAGCAGCTTAAGGGACTTGGGCGGGGGAGTCCAAGAGACCCAGTACTTC.

This clone has just one count. The genes are TRBV28 and TRBJ2-7, with 9 bases fitting TRBD2. Germline-derived CDR1 and CDR2 are MDHEN and SYDVKM. After removal of 6 bases from V and 7 bases from J, the junction contained 13 bases not matched to a gene. The CDR3 is made up of 15 amino acids. The CDR3 here is CASRGWSSGEKEQYF. CDR3 DNA sequence: TGTGCCAGCAGGGGTTGGTCTAGCGGGGAGAAAGAGCAGTACTTC.

This chain links TRBV28 with TRBJ1-1; maybe TRBD1 (6 bases). The V end lost 4 bases, the J end lost 3 bases, and 15 bases lay between the germline ends. This CDR3 has 15 residues. Germline V gene sequence: CDR1 MDHEN, CDR2 SYDVKM. The CDR3 sequence: CASSYGGAADTEAFF. The CDR3 DNA reads as TGTGCCAGCAGTTATGGGGGGGCAGCGGACACTGAAGCTTTCTTT.

This chain uses TRBV19 with TRBJ1-1; TRBD1 is a possible D gene (5 bases). The CDR3 consists of 16 residues. Germline values: CDR1 LNHDA, CDR2 SQIVND (reference sequence). The V gene lost 5 bases and the J gene lost 1 base, with 17 bases spanning the gap. The CDR3 sequence: CASSLQTGVANTEAFF. DNA of the CDR3: TGTGCCAGTAGTTTACAAACAGGCGTTGCGAACACTGAAGCTTTCTTT.

CDR3: CASSGIRGGYGYTF. CDR3 nucleotides: TGTGCCAGCAGCGGGATCAGGGGTGGCTATGGCTACACCTTC. The chain carries TRBV9 and TRBJ1-2; a weak D match, TRBD1 (6 bases). Trimming stripped 3 bases from V and 4 bases from J, with 13 bases between. Germline V gene sequence: CDR1 SGDLS, CDR2 YYNGEE. The CDR3 totals 14 residues. Looking up the rest from reference TRBV9 and TRBJ1-2 gives the full variable domain: DSGVTQTPKHLITATGQRVTLRCSPRSGDLSVYWYQQSLDQGLQFLIQYYNGEERAKGNILERFSAQQFPDLHSELNLSSLELGDSALYFCASSGIRGGYGYTFGSGTRLTVV.

This rearrangement joins TRBV30 to TRBJ1-1, with 9 bases identical to TRBD1. The ends lost 2 bases at V and 5 bases at J; junction bases unmatched: 3. The germline V gene encodes CDR1 GTSNPN and CDR2 SVGIG (reference sequence). The length of the CDR3 is 13 residues. The CDR3 DNA follows: TGTGCCTGGAGTTGGACAGGGGAAACTGAAGCTTTCTTT. This encodes CAWSWTGETEAFF.

This chain uses TRBV4-2 with TRBJ2-2, with 10 bases that match TRBD1. The CDR3 sequence is 16 residues long. CDR1 is LGHNA and CDR2 is YNFKEQ in the germline V gene. V was pared by 1 base and J by 9 bases, with 8 bases of the junction left unmatched. CDR3 sequence: CASSQGLGQGFRELFF. CDR3 in DNA: TGTGCCAGCAGCCAAGGACTGGGACAGGGGTTCCGGGAGCTGTTTTTT.

The chain employs TRBV28 and TRBJ1-1, with 8 bases aligning to TRBD1. Germline CDR1 reads MDHEN; CDR2 reads SYDVKM. V gave up 4 bases and J gave up 2 bases; unmatched junction bases: 9. The CDR3 is 16 residues long. The CDR3 nucleotides read TGTGCCAGCAGTTCCCTTATGACAGGGGAAAACACTGAAGCTTTCTTT. Protein sequence: CASSSLMTGENTEAFF.

A note on this clone: Distinct nucleotide sequences in the sample also encode this CDR3. V usage is TRBV7-9 and J usage is TRBJ1-5, with D perhaps matching TRBD1 (5 bases). This CDR3 has 14 residues. Trimming left V 5 bases short and J 2 bases short, with 10 bases between. CDR1 is SEHNR, CDR2 FQNEAQ, per germline (reference sequence). The CDR3, as DNA: TGTGCCAGCAGCCCTGGAGGGGGCAATCAGCCCCAGCATTTT. This encodes CASSPGGGNQPQHF.

This chain uses TRBV7-2 with TRBJ1-2; 7 bases line up with TRBD1. The CDR3 runs to 15 residues. Germline V CDR1 and CDR2: SGHTA, FQGNSA. The junction had 10 bases not matched to a gene; V was cut back by 5 bases and J by 4 bases. As DNA, the CDR3 is TGTGCCAGCAGCCCGGGACAGTCGGTAGGCTATGGCTACACCTTC. Its protein is CASSPGQSVGYGYTF.

V is TRBV10-3 and J is TRBJ1-2; 7 bases fit TRBD1. Unmatched junction bases numbered 11, after V lost 0 bases and J lost 4 bases. The CDR3 consists of 17 residues. CDR1 is ENHRY, CDR2 SYGVKD, per germline. This CDR3 is CAISESSQGTVPYGYTF. CDR3 bases: TGTGCCATCAGTGAGTCGTCACAGGGGACCGTTCCCTATGGCTACACCTTC.

The chain joins TRBV30 to TRBJ1-6, with D unresolved. Trimming removed 5 bases from V and 5 bases from J, with 7 bases in between. The CDR3 totals 12 residues. Germline V gene data show CDR1 as GTSNPN and CDR2 as SVGIG (reference sequence). CDR3 coding DNA: TGTGCCTGGGAAACTAATAATTCACCCCTCCACTTT. Translated: CAWETNNSPLHF.

The chain links TRBV11-2 to TRBJ2-1, with TRBD2 matching over 14 bases. With 1 base clipped from V and 6 bases from J, the junction kept 8 bases outside the gene matches. Germline-derived CDR1 and CDR2 are SGHAT and FQNNGV. The CDR3 is 18 residues long. This chain's CDR3 is CASSLAGTSGGIGNEQFF. CDR3 nucleotides: TGTGCCAGCAGCTTAGCAGGGACTAGCGGGGGTATTGGCAATGAGCAGTTCTTC.

The V call is TRBV9, the J call TRBJ2-2; 7 nucleotides line up with TRBD2. CDR1 and CDR2 (germline): SGDLS, YYNGEE. CDR3 size: 15 residues. Unmatched junction bases numbered 4, after V lost 0 bases and J lost 5 bases. The chain's CDR3 is CASSVATGGTGELFF. The CDR3 bases are TGTGCCAGCAGCGTAGCTACGGGAGGAACCGGGGAGCTGTTTTTT.

On this clone: This CDR3 is also generated by other DNA sequences in the sample. This chain uses TRBV6-5 with TRBJ1-2; 7 bases match TRBD1. Germline CDR1 reads MNHEY; CDR2 reads SVGAGI. This CDR3 region has 13 residues. Trimming took 6 bases from V and 4 from J; bases not matched to a gene: 5. This CDR3 reads CASSYQGGYGYTF. CDR3 in DNA: TGTGCCAGCAGCTATCAGGGGGGCTATGGCTACACCTTC.

This chain links TRBV30 with TRBJ1-4; D gene unclear. The CDR3 loop spans 14 amino acids. Germline CDR1 is GTSNPN and CDR2 is SVGIG (reference sequence). Trimming left V 0 bases short and J 5 bases short, with 10 bases between. The CDR3 is CAWSVRQKNEKLFF. DNA of the CDR3: TGTGCCTGGAGTGTGAGGCAGAAGAATGAAAAACTGTTTTTT.

The rearrangement joins TRBV5-6 to TRBJ1-6; a possible D gene is TRBD1 (6 bases). CDR3 length: 14 amino acids. Germline CDR1 and CDR2: SGHDT and YYEEEE. The V end lost 4 bases, the J end lost 8 bases, and 13 bases lay between the germline ends. The CDR3 sequence is CASSRGQRDSPLHF. The CDR3, as DNA: TGTGCCAGCAGCCGTGGACAGAGGGATTCACCCCTCCACTTT.